Listed below are T cell receptor beta chains from one sample, sequenced in a study of cytomegalovirus exposure and HLA in healthy donors. The assay was immunoSEQ multiplex PCR, and TCRdb's table has in-frame clones only and misses some. This sample has 150,000 to 200,000 clones, with around 78% found just once. The sequenced sample consisted of PBMCs. The origin of the receptors is a middle-aged man in good health and CMV-seronegative. The CDR3 runs from the conserved cysteine through the conserved F or W. Each record gives: V gene, D gene, J gene, clone size, CDR3 protein, CDR3 DNA. A D gene is named only where the DNA matches it firmly. Clone size, where shown, is once, few, many, or a class for clones that have expanded.

TRBV10-3	TRBD2	TRBJ2-7	-	CAISESSGVGTPYEQYF	TGTGCCATCAGTGAGTCTAGCGGGGTGGGTACTCCCTACGAGCAGTACTTC
TRBV5-4	TRBD2	TRBJ2-3	-	CASSLVGVAGSDTQYF	TGTGCCAGCAGCTTGGTTGGGGTAGCGGGCTCAGATACGCAGTATTTT
TRBV25-1	-	TRBJ2-4	-	CASSEYRNSKNSQYF	TGTGCCAGCAGTGAATATAGGAACAGTAAAAACAGTCAGTACTTC
TRBV11-2	TRBD1	TRBJ1-4	-	CASSFGQGTEKLFF	TGTGCCAGCAGCTTCGGACAGGGAACGGAAAAACTGTTTTTT
TRBV5-1	-	TRBJ1-1	-	CASSLGPGNTEAFF	TGCGCCAGCAGCTTGGGCCCGGGGAACACTGAAGCTTTCTTT
TRBV5-6	-	TRBJ2-5	few	CASSHRQATLQETQYF	TGTGCCAGCAGCCACAGACAGGCCACTCTCCAAGAGACCCAGTACTTC
TRBV6-5	-	TRBJ2-3	-	CASSYYGSGTDTQYF	TGTGCCAGCAGTTACTACGGGAGTGGCACAGATACGCAGTATTTT
TRBV6-5	-	TRBJ2-3	-	CASSPIHLTDTQYF	TGTGCCAGCAGCCCGATACACCTCACAGATACGCAGTATTTT
TRBV11-2	-	TRBJ2-1	-	CASRSALSYNEQFF	TGTGCCAGCCGGAGCGCACTCTCCTACAATGAGCAGTTCTTC
TRBV9	TRBD2	TRBJ2-3	-	CASSVGGSEGTDTQYF	TGTGCCAGCAGCGTAGGCGGGAGTGAGGGCACAGATACGCAGTATTTT
TRBV7-9	-	TRBJ2-7	few	CASSLAGRNSYEQYF	TGTGCCAGCAGCTTAGCGGGCAGGAACTCCTACGAGCAGTACTTC
TRBV5-1	TRBD2	TRBJ2-5	once	CASSFPRLAGAVLGETQYF	TGCGCCAGCAGCTTCCCTAGACTAGCGGGAGCGGTGTTAGGAGAGACCCAGTACTTC
TRBV6-4	-	TRBJ2-1	once	CASSDDSGDEQFF	TGTGCCAGCAGTGACGATTCCGGGGATGAGCAGTTCTTC